A selection of T cell receptor beta chains follows, all from one sample in a study of memory CD4+ T cells and cytomegalovirus serostatus. The repertoire was sequenced with immunoSEQ multiplex PCR; TCRdb's copy has only in-frame clones and lacks some. This table holds more than 35,000 clones, over 65% found once. The material sequenced was memory CD4+ T cells from blood. These receptor sequences come from an adult in good health and CMV-seronegative. CDR3s include the opening cysteine and the closing phenylalanine or tryptophan. Clone size appears in some rows only: once, few, many, or a class for an expanded clone.

CDR3 protein	V gene	clone size	J gene
CASGAEKYNSPLHF	TRBV6-5	NA	TRBJ1-6
CAINGAERGYTF	TRBV10-3	NA	TRBJ1-2
CASSSRTALRTGELFF	TRBV11-2	few	TRBJ2-2
CASSLGQGDQPQHF	TRBV5-1	medium-sized	TRBJ1-5
CASSPRTESYGYTF	TRBV6-6	NA	TRBJ1-2
CASSLRGSRDEQFF	TRBV7-3	NA	TRBJ2-1
CASSGILGETQYF	TRBV11-2	NA	TRBJ2-5
CASSPPRQGDSEAFF	TRBV11-3	NA	TRBJ1-1
CAISVDREGSPLHF	TRBV10-3	NA	TRBJ1-6
CAIRPLLGRTNYGYTF	TRBV10-3	NA	TRBJ1-2
CASSQDGLGGTGLPSANQPQHF	TRBV4-2	NA	TRBJ1-5
CASSLAGTSGAILAKNIQYF	TRBV7-2	NA	TRBJ2-4
CASSLDGGQRPLHF	TRBV5-4	NA	TRBJ1-6
CSVETANTEAFF	TRBV29-1	NA	TRBJ1-1
CASSPTRDIYEKLFF	TRBV18	NA	TRBJ1-4
CASSPPLDYGYTF	TRBV11-2	NA	TRBJ1-2
CASIELLNTEAFF	TRBV11-2	NA	TRBJ1-1
CASSVGRSQETQYF	TRBV2	few	TRBJ2-5
CATSPGQMITGELFF	TRBV15	NA	TRBJ2-2
CASSSWDRYEQYF	TRBV27	NA	TRBJ2-7
CSVVRGTVGTGELFF	TRBV29-1	NA	TRBJ2-2
CASSYAALGTGRYF	TRBV6-5	NA	TRBJ2-3
CASSLGDRVERGYTF	TRBV5-1	NA	TRBJ1-2
CASSPTGRDSPLHF	TRBV11-2	NA	TRBJ1-6
CASSSSGQGRNSPLHF	TRBV5-1	NA	TRBJ1-6
CASSQNSDTEAFF	TRBV7-9	once	TRBJ1-1
CASSFRDSHSPLHF	TRBV5-5	NA	TRBJ1-6
CASSSGRVDSPLHF	TRBV6-6	NA	TRBJ1-6
CASSSGYSGNTIYF	TRBV2	NA	TRBJ1-3
CASSLDGQGSNQPQHF	TRBV7-9	NA	TRBJ1-5
CSARTGFGSNQPQHF	TRBV29-1	NA	TRBJ1-5
CASSELAGSNYGYTF	TRBV2	NA	TRBJ1-2
CASHLSANTEAFF	TRBV2	NA	TRBJ1-1
CASSLPGWQNYGYTF	TRBV5-8	once	TRBJ1-2
CASSLGVRGEEKLFF	TRBV5-4	NA	TRBJ1-4
CASSLSQQETQYF	TRBV7-3	NA	TRBJ2-5
CATLGTGLREQYF	TRBV6-5	NA	TRBJ2-7
CASSLVSYSYEQYF	TRBV11-2	NA	TRBJ2-7
CASRETGSGANVLTF	TRBV6-1	NA	TRBJ2-6
CASSPQTGSSYNEQFF	TRBV7-9	NA	TRBJ2-1
CATRASGGPSSGANVLTF	TRBV5-1	NA	TRBJ2-6
CASSLNIRAVDEQYF	TRBV5-5	NA	TRBJ2-7
CASSNLLQGTSDQPQHF	TRBV19	NA	TRBJ1-5
CASSVRESSGGMRDTQYF	TRBV9	NA	TRBJ2-3
CASSGLMNTEAFF	TRBV6-1	once	TRBJ1-1
CASRDGQANTEAFF	TRBV5-1	medium-sized	TRBJ1-1
CSVVRDPISTDTQYF	TRBV29-1	NA	TRBJ2-3
CASPGLAGVPASYTQYF	TRBV10-1	NA	TRBJ2-3
CASSKTCPGTGVTYGYTF	TRBV21-1	NA	TRBJ1-2
CASSQMGWMENIQYF	TRBV2	NA	TRBJ2-4
CASSPLGQGAPDTQYF	TRBV18	NA	TRBJ2-3
CAWSGRASYEQYF	TRBV30	NA	TRBJ2-7
CASSLRELSNTEAFF	TRBV5-1	NA	TRBJ1-1
CASRQRGGNYGYTF	TRBV6-5	NA	TRBJ1-2
CASSPVLGQDYTF	TRBV5-1	few	TRBJ1-2
CASSLGGADLTGELFF	TRBV7-8	NA	TRBJ2-2